The following is a T cell receptor beta chain sequence with its context. The sample is drawn from a study of blood T cell repertoires in COVID-19. The assay was immunoSEQ multiplex PCR, and TCRdb's table has in-frame clones only and misses some. The sample has fewer than 30,000 clones, 85% to 90% seen once. CDR3 length: 14 amino acids. J gave up 4 bases and V 3 bases, and 2 bases lay outside the gene matches. Germline CDR1 reads PRHDT; CDR2 reads FYEKMQ (reference sequence). The chain couples TRBV13 to TRBJ1-2, with TRBD1 matching 10 bases. This clonotype originated in a human donor in a cohort sampled during active COVID-19. The sequenced sample consisted of peripheral blood. CDR3 residues: CASSFDRGLYGYTF. CDR3 DNA sequence: TGTGCCAGCAGCTTTGACAGGGGGCTCTATGGCTACACCTTC.